Below are 9 T cell receptor beta chains sequenced from a single sample in a study of shared clonotypes between healthy human individuals. Clones were sequenced by immunoSEQ multiplex PCR, and TCRdb holds only the in-frame ones, with some missing. The data contain fewer than 1 million clones, 95% to 97% of them singletons. As defined, naive CD8 cells were CD45RO-negative and positively selected for CCR7, with terminally differentiated effector memory CD45RA+ cells excluded. What was sequenced was naive CD8+ T cells sorted from blood. The receptors shown here come from a man aged 30 to 39 in good health.

This rearrangement joins TRBV9 to TRBJ2-3; TRBD2 aligns across 12 bases. Per germline, CDR1 SGDLS and CDR2 YYNGEE. CDR3 length equals 15 residues. Trimming at V came to 4 bases and at J to 6 bases, leaving 6 bases not matched to a gene. The CDR3 spells CASSPSGRAKDTQYF. In DNA form, the CDR3 reads TGTGCCAGCAGCCCTAGCGGGAGGGCCAAGGATACGCAGTATTTT.

The V and J genes are TRBV7-6 and TRBJ2-1, with TRBD1 matching over 9 bases. CDR1 is SGHVS, CDR2 FNYEAQ, per germline. J gave up 3 bases and V 5 bases, and 17 bases lay outside the gene matches. This CDR3 contains 19 residues. The CDR3 sequence: CASSAEPGTGPNIYNEQFF. CDR3 DNA: TGTGCCAGCAGCGCTGAACCGGGGACAGGGCCCAATATCTACAATGAGCAGTTCTTC.

The V and J genes are TRBV7-9 and TRBJ2-1; D is unclear. Germline V lookup: CDR1 SEHNR, CDR2 FQNEAQ (reference sequence). This CDR3 contains 13 residues. V was clipped by 2 bases and J by 9 bases, with 11 bases between them. In nucleotides, the CDR3 is TGTGCCAGCAGCTTACCAGCTAGTTCTGAGCAGTTCTTC. Translating it yields CASSLPASSEQFF.

The chain carries TRBV7-9 and TRBJ2-3; D gene uncertain. CDR3 length: 12 residues. V lost 5 bases and J 5 bases, leaving 8 bases between the germline ends. The germline CDR1 and CDR2 sequences are SEHNR and FQNEAQ (reference sequence). In DNA form, the CDR3 reads TGTGCCAGCAGCCCGAAGGGAGATACGCAGTATTTT. This gives the protein CASSPKGDTQYF.

The chain carries TRBV25-1 and TRBJ1-2; 9 nucleotides match TRBD1. Germline CDR1 is MGHDK and CDR2 is SYGVNS. This CDR3 has 14 residues. V trimming: 1 base; J trimming: 7 bases; junction bases outside the gene matches: 4. The CDR3 loop is CASSEWDRDSGYTF. The CDR3 region has the DNA TGTGCCAGCAGTGAATGGGACAGGGATTCTGGCTACACCTTC.

This chain uses TRBV6-5 with TRBJ2-7, with D perhaps given as TRBD1 or TRBD2 (5 bases each). Trimming left V 2 bases short and J 5 bases short, with 13 bases between. This CDR3 is 14 amino acids long. CDR1 is MNHEY, CDR2 SVGAGI, per germline. CDR3 residues: CASSYQGAPDEQYF. CDR3 bases: TGTGCCAGCAGTTACCAGGGAGCCCCGGACGAGCAGTACTTC.

This clone was detected only once. This sample also contains other DNA sequences that code for the same CDR3. This chain connects TRBV28 to TRBJ2-1; D remains ambiguous. The CDR3 totals 13 residues. Per germline, CDR1 MDHEN and CDR2 SYDVKM. V was trimmed by 3 bases and J by 4 bases, leaving 7 bases between them. The CDR3 bases are TGTGCCAGCAGTTTGTCCGGGTACAATGAGCAGTTCTTC. Its protein is CASSLSGYNEQFF. The full variable domain, with the rest looked up from reference TRBV28 and TRBJ2-1, is DVKVTQSSRYLVKRTGEKVFLECVQDMDHENMFWYRQDPGLGLRLIYFSYDVKMKEKGDIPEGYSVSREKKERFSLILESASTNQTSMYLCASSLSGYNEQFFGPGTRLTVL.

The rearrangement uses TRBV28 and TRBJ2-7; D is unresolved. CDR1 is MDHEN, CDR2 SYDVKM, per germline. This CDR3 has 14 residues. The germline V and J ends were trimmed by 4 bases and 5 bases, with 15 bases remaining between them. Written as DNA, the CDR3 is TGTGCCAGCAGTTCACCAAGTAGTCGCGACGAGCAGTACTTC. Protein: CASSSPSSRDEQYF. Full variable domain (outside the CDR3, taken from reference TRBV28 and TRBJ2-7): DVKVTQSSRYLVKRTGEKVFLECVQDMDHENMFWYRQDPGLGLRLIYFSYDVKMKEKGDIPEGYSVSREKKERFSLILESASTNQTSMYLCASSSPSSRDEQYFGPGTRLTVT.

The chain employs TRBV15 and TRBJ2-1; no clear D gene. CDR3 length: 15 amino acids. Germline lookup yields CDR1 LNHNV and CDR2 YYDKDF (reference sequence). V lost 5 bases and J lost 0, with 11 bases in between. The CDR3 here is CATSPRSSSYNEQFF. CDR3 nucleotide sequence: TGTGCCACCAGCCCCCGAAGCAGCTCCTACAATGAGCAGTTCTTC.